These T cell receptor beta chains were read from a single sample in a study of cytomegalovirus exposure and HLA in healthy donors. The method was immunoSEQ multiplex PCR; TCRdb's version includes in-frame clones alone and lacks a portion of them. The sample records about 130,000 clones, roughly 66% being singletons. Material: PBMCs. The receptors derive from a man aged 55 to 70 in good health and CMV-seropositive. Both conserved end residues are part of each CDR3. A D gene is named only where the DNA matches it firmly. Some rows mark clone size as missing; the rest say once, few, many or name a class of expanded clone.

d_gene: NA
v_gene: TRBV6-1
abundance: NA
len: 14
j_gene: TRBJ1-3
CDR3nt: TGTGCCAGCAGTGAAGCAGGAGGGGGAAACACCATATATTTT
CDR3aa: CASSEAGGGNTIYF

d_gene: NA
v_gene: TRBV30
abundance: NA
len: 14
j_gene: TRBJ1-2
CDR3nt: TGTGCCTGGAGAGACAGGAGCACACTCTATGGCTACACCTTC
CDR3aa: CAWRDRSTLYGYTF

d_gene: TRBD1
v_gene: TRBV5-8
abundance: NA
len: 14
j_gene: TRBJ2-5
CDR3nt: TGTGCCAGCAGCACCGGACAGGGGTCGGAGACCCAGTACTTC
CDR3aa: CASSTGQGSETQYF

d_gene: TRBD2
v_gene: TRBV9
abundance: NA
len: 15
j_gene: TRBJ2-5
CDR3nt: TGTGCCAGCAGCGTTGGTAGCGGGATGCAAGAGACCCAGTACTTC
CDR3aa: CASSVGSGMQETQYF

d_gene: TRBD1
v_gene: TRBV9
abundance: NA
len: 14
j_gene: TRBJ2-7
CDR3nt: TGTGCCAGCAGCGTCGGACAGGGGGCCTACGAGCAGTACTTC
CDR3aa: CASSVGQGAYEQYF

d_gene: TRBD1
v_gene: TRBV5-6
abundance: NA
len: 15
j_gene: TRBJ2-3
CDR3nt: TGTGCCAGCAACCTCGACAGGGAATCCACAGATACGCAGTATTTT
CDR3aa: CASNLDRESTDTQYF

d_gene: NA
v_gene: TRBV19
abundance: NA
len: 14
j_gene: TRBJ2-2
CDR3nt: TGTGCCAGTAGTATGAGGGCAACTACCGGGGAGCTGTTTTTT
CDR3aa: CASSMRATTGELFF

d_gene: NA
v_gene: TRBV10-1
abundance: NA
len: 12
j_gene: TRBJ2-2
CDR3nt: TGCGCCAGCAGCCCTAACACCGGGGAGCTGTTTTTT
CDR3aa: CASSPNTGELFF

d_gene: TRBD1
v_gene: TRBV5-1
abundance: few
len: 14
j_gene: TRBJ2-5
CDR3nt: TGCGCCAGCAGCTTCGGACAGGGGGAAGAGACCCAGTACTTC
CDR3aa: CASSFGQGEETQYF

d_gene: NA
v_gene: TRBV28
abundance: NA
len: 13
j_gene: TRBJ1-1
CDR3nt: TGTGCCAGCAGGGAACAGGGAAGCACTGAAGCTTTCTTT
CDR3aa: CASREQGSTEAFF

d_gene: NA
v_gene: TRBV7-9
abundance: NA
len: 15
j_gene: TRBJ2-3
CDR3nt: TGTGCCAGCAGCCCGCTCGGGGAGTTCGCAGATACGCAGTATTTT
CDR3aa: CASSPLGEFADTQYF

d_gene: NA
v_gene: TRBV6-5
abundance: NA
len: 15
j_gene: TRBJ2-5
CDR3nt: TGTGCCAGCAGGGTAGCTAGCGGAGGGGGAGAGACCCAGTACTTC
CDR3aa: CASRVASGGGETQYF

d_gene: NA
v_gene: TRBV11-1
abundance: NA
len: 15
j_gene: TRBJ2-4
CDR3nt: TGTGCCAGCAGCAGAGGACACAGGGCCGAAAACATTCAGTACTTC
CDR3aa: CASSRGHRAENIQYF

d_gene: NA
v_gene: TRBV30
abundance: NA
len: 15
j_gene: TRBJ1-2
CDR3nt: TGTGCCTGGAGTACTCTTTGGACAGACTATTATGGCTACACCTTC
CDR3aa: CAWSTLWTDYYGYTF

d_gene: NA
v_gene: TRBV2
abundance: NA
len: 15
j_gene: TRBJ2-1
CDR3nt: TGTGCCAGCAGGCCGGGGCTAGCGACCTACAATGAGCAGTTCTTC
CDR3aa: CASRPGLATYNEQFF

d_gene: NA
v_gene: TRBV2
abundance: few
len: 14
j_gene: TRBJ1-5
CDR3nt: TGTGCCAGCAGTCGCCAGGGGATGGCTCAGCCCCAGCATTTT
CDR3aa: CASSRQGMAQPQHF

d_gene: NA
v_gene: TRBV5-1
abundance: few
len: 14
j_gene: TRBJ1-3
CDR3nt: TGCGCCTCAGCTCGGGGGGAACCTGGAAACACCATATATTTT
CDR3aa: CASARGEPGNTIYF

d_gene: TRBD2
v_gene: TRBV19
abundance: NA
len: 13
j_gene: TRBJ2-7
CDR3nt: TGTGCCAGTAGTATCGGGGGGTTCTACGAGCAGTACTTC
CDR3aa: CASSIGGFYEQYF

d_gene: TRBD1
v_gene: TRBV2
abundance: NA
len: 17
j_gene: TRBJ1-6
CDR3nt: TGTGCCAGCAGTGAAGCCAGGGGACAGGCTAGAAATTCACCCCTCCACTTT
CDR3aa: CASSEARGQARNSPLHF

d_gene: NA
v_gene: TRBV27
abundance: NA
len: 17
j_gene: TRBJ1-6
CDR3nt: TGTGCCAGCAGCGGACTGTTTGGGACGGGGGATAATTCACCCCTCCACTTT
CDR3aa: CASSGLFGTGDNSPLHF

d_gene: NA
v_gene: TRBV10-3
abundance: few
len: 12
j_gene: TRBJ1-2
CDR3nt: TGTGCCATCAGTGATCGGGTTGATGGCTACACCTTC
CDR3aa: CAISDRVDGYTF

d_gene: TRBD1
v_gene: TRBV5-1
abundance: medium-sized
len: 15
j_gene: TRBJ1-1
CDR3nt: TGCGCCAGCTCTCGACAGGGGAGGGATCGAACTGAAGCTTTCTTT
CDR3aa: CASSRQGRDRTEAFF

d_gene: TRBD1
v_gene: TRBV6-6
abundance: few
len: 13
j_gene: TRBJ2-2
CDR3nt: TGTGCCAGCAACAGGGGTAACACCGGGGAGCTGTTTTTT
CDR3aa: CASNRGNTGELFF

d_gene: NA
v_gene: TRBV2
abundance: NA
len: 13
j_gene: TRBJ2-5
CDR3nt: TGTGCCAGCACGTCTGGCCGTCAAGAGACCCAGTACTTC
CDR3aa: CASTSGRQETQYF

d_gene: TRBD1
v_gene: TRBV5-1
abundance: NA
len: 14
j_gene: TRBJ2-7
CDR3nt: TGCGCCAGCAGCTTGGCCGGCAGGGGGCGCGAGCAGTACTTC
CDR3aa: CASSLAGRGREQYF

d_gene: NA
v_gene: TRBV6-1
abundance: few
len: 12
j_gene: TRBJ1-5
CDR3nt: TGTGCCAGCTCCCAGGACAATCAGCCCCAGCATTTT
CDR3aa: CASSQDNQPQHF

d_gene: TRBD1
v_gene: TRBV4-2
abundance: few
len: 15
j_gene: TRBJ2-1
CDR3nt: TGTGCCAGCAGCCGGAGACAGGGGGCTTACAATGAGCAGTTCTTC
CDR3aa: CASSRRQGAYNEQFF

d_gene: NA
v_gene: TRBV5-3
abundance: few
len: 14
j_gene: TRBJ1-1
CDR3nt: TGTGCCAGAAGCTTGGTTCCAGTGGACACTGAAGCTTTCTTT
CDR3aa: CARSLVPVDTEAFF

d_gene: NA
v_gene: TRBV18
abundance: NA
len: 17
j_gene: TRBJ2-2
CDR3nt: TGTGCCAGCTCACCCTATACAGGGATACAGGATGCCGGGGAGCTGTTTTTT
CDR3aa: CASSPYTGIQDAGELFF

d_gene: NA
v_gene: TRBV6-4
abundance: NA
len: 15
j_gene: TRBJ1-4
CDR3nt: TGTGCCAGCAGTGGCCTCAGCGACTGCGGTGAAAAACTGTTTTTT
CDR3aa: CASSGLSDCGEKLFF

d_gene: TRBD1
v_gene: TRBV5-1
abundance: NA
len: 16
j_gene: TRBJ2-5
CDR3nt: TGCGCCAGCAGGTCCATTCCGGGACAGGGGTCAGAGACCCAGTACTTC
CDR3aa: CASRSIPGQGSETQYF

d_gene: TRBD2
v_gene: TRBV7-7
abundance: few
len: 18
j_gene: TRBJ2-2
CDR3nt: TGTGCTAGCAGCCCCCGCTCCGGGCGGGGGGCCCACACCGGGGAGCTGTTTTTT
CDR3aa: CASSPRSGRGAHTGELFF

d_gene: NA
v_gene: TRBV28
abundance: NA
len: 12
j_gene: TRBJ1-5
CDR3nt: TGTGCCACCGAGCGTAGCAATCAGCCCCAGCATTTT
CDR3aa: CATERSNQPQHF

d_gene: NA
v_gene: TRBV7-2
abundance: NA
len: 15
j_gene: TRBJ2-2
CDR3nt: TGTGCCAGCAGTCCGACACCCGAGAACACCGGGGAGCTGTTTTTT
CDR3aa: CASSPTPENTGELFF

d_gene: TRBD1
v_gene: TRBV6-5
abundance: NA
len: 15
j_gene: TRBJ2-4
CDR3nt: TGTGCCAGCAGGACAGGGGGCGCGTATGAAAACATTCAGTACTTC
CDR3aa: CASRTGGAYENIQYF

d_gene: NA
v_gene: TRBV18
abundance: NA
len: 15
j_gene: TRBJ2-1
CDR3nt: TGTGCCAGCTCACCGGGGCAGGGGAACTACAATGAGCAGTTCTTC
CDR3aa: CASSPGQGNYNEQFF

d_gene: NA
v_gene: TRBV6-5
abundance: NA
len: 15
j_gene: TRBJ2-4
CDR3nt: TGTGCCAGCAGTTCGACAGGGACTTGGGGGAACATTCAGTACTTC
CDR3aa: CASSSTGTWGNIQYF

d_gene: TRBD2
v_gene: TRBV7-9
abundance: NA
len: 15
j_gene: TRBJ2-5
CDR3nt: TGTGCCAGCAGCTTTCCTAGCGGGGGGGCGGAGACCCAGTACTTC
CDR3aa: CASSFPSGGAETQYF

d_gene: NA
v_gene: TRBV19
abundance: NA
len: 15
j_gene: TRBJ1-6
CDR3nt: TGTGCCAGTAGTAGATCGGGAGCTGGCGATTCACCCCTCCACTTT
CDR3aa: CASSRSGAGDSPLHF

d_gene: NA
v_gene: TRBV28
abundance: NA
len: 14
j_gene: TRBJ2-2
CDR3nt: TGTGCCAGCCATACGCAGGGTCGCACCGGGGAGCTGTTTTTT
CDR3aa: CASHTQGRTGELFF

d_gene: TRBD1
v_gene: TRBV5-1
abundance: NA
len: 16
j_gene: TRBJ2-3
CDR3nt: TGCGCCAGCAGCCCTCCGGGGACAGGGTTCACAGATACGCAGTATTTT
CDR3aa: CASSPPGTGFTDTQYF

d_gene: TRBD1
v_gene: TRBV28
abundance: NA
len: 19
j_gene: TRBJ1-5
CDR3nt: TGTGCCAGCAGTTTAGTACTTGGGCAGGGGGATAGAAGCAATCAGCCCCAGCATTTT
CDR3aa: CASSLVLGQGDRSNQPQHF

d_gene: NA
v_gene: TRBV28
abundance: few
len: 11
j_gene: TRBJ1-1
CDR3nt: TGTGCCACCAGTCGGTACACTGAAGCTTTCTTT
CDR3aa: CATSRYTEAFF

d_gene: NA
v_gene: TRBV27
abundance: NA
len: 15
j_gene: TRBJ2-2
CDR3nt: TGTGCCAGCAGTTTATCCAGGGGTTACGCCGGGGAGCTGTTTTTT
CDR3aa: CASSLSRGYAGELFF

d_gene: NA
v_gene: TRBV19
abundance: NA
len: 11
j_gene: TRBJ1-2
CDR3nt: TGTGCCAGTAGTCCCGGGTGGGGCTACACCTTC
CDR3aa: CASSPGWGYTF

d_gene: NA
v_gene: TRBV15
abundance: NA
len: 13
j_gene: TRBJ1-3
CDR3nt: TGTGCCACCAGCAGGGGTGACAGAAACACCATATATTTT
CDR3aa: CATSRGDRNTIYF

d_gene: NA
v_gene: TRBV6-5
abundance: NA
len: 15
j_gene: TRBJ2-7
CDR3nt: TGTGCCAGCATTCCAAATCAAGGCGGGGCGGCCGAGCAGTACTTC
CDR3aa: CASIPNQGGAAEQYF